This T cell receptor (beta chain) was identified during a study of blood T cell repertoires in COVID-19. Across the whole study: There were acute and convalescent COVID-19 samples, and they came from the United States, Italy and Spain.

Original methodology: Estimation of nucleated cell counts was performed using reference gene primer amplification. Produced via immunoSEQ multiplex PCR; TCRdb's table is partial and in-frame only. That table furnishes V, J and clone size, whereas the DNA furnished D and trimming. The table has over 75,000 clones, over 80% seen once. CDR3 length: 14 residues. With 7 bases clipped from V and 3 bases from J, the junction kept 9 bases outside the gene matches. Germline V gives CDR1 WSHSY, CDR2 SAAADI. This clone appeared a single time. This clonotype was sampled from a human donor in a cohort sampled during active COVID-19. The chain combines TRBV10-2 with TRBJ2-7; 7 nucleotides line up with TRBD1. The sequenced material came from peripheral blood. The CDR3, as DNA: TGCGCCAGCACTCCCACAGGGGCTCGCTACGAGCAGTACTTC. Encoded protein: CASTPTGARYEQYF.